This is a list of T cell receptor beta chains from one sample in a study of blood T cell repertoires in COVID-19. The assay was immunoSEQ multiplex PCR, and TCRdb's table has in-frame clones only and misses some. The sample lists around 260,000 clones, 70% to 90% seen once, with about 4% in the top ten. Sequenced: peripheral blood. The source of these receptors is a man aged 18 to 30 with active or convalescent COVID-19. Each CDR3 is given with its conserved first and last residue. The order of the fields is CDR3 DNA, CDR3 protein, V gene, clone size, D gene, J gene. D genes are given only for firm matches. Part of the rows lack a size; the others show once, few, many or a class for expanded clones.

TGTGCCAGCAGTCCAGAACCGGAGACCCAGTACTTC	CASSPEPETQYF	TRBV2	few	NA	TRBJ2-5
TGTGCCAGCAGCGTCGACAGTGCAACTAATGAAAAACTGTTTTTT	CASSVDSATNEKLFF	TRBV9	NA	NA	TRBJ1-4
TGTGCCAGCAGCTACCAGTCTGAAGCTTTCTTT	CASSYQSEAFF	TRBV7-9	once	NA	TRBJ1-1
TGTGCCAGCAGCCCCTCTAGCGACAGGGTGGCGACTGAAGCTTTCTTT	CASSPSSDRVATEAFF	TRBV7-2	NA	TRBD1	TRBJ1-1
TGTGCCAGCAGCCAAGACACAGTAACCTATGGCTACACCTTC	CASSQDTVTYGYTF	TRBV3-1/TRBV3-2	NA	NA	TRBJ1-2
TGTGCCACCATACTATTGGAGGGAGTCGGAAGCACCATATATTTT	CATILLEGVGSTIYF	TRBV24-1	NA	NA	TRBJ1-3
TGTGCCAGCAGCTTAGAATCAGGGGGCGGAGGGGCCAACGTCCTGACTTTC	CASSLESGGGGANVLTF	TRBV7-6	NA	TRBD1	TRBJ2-6
TGTGCCAGCAGCGTTAGTTGGGACAGTCCAAATGAGCAGTTCTTC	CASSVSWDSPNEQFF	TRBV9	NA	TRBD1	TRBJ2-1
TGTGCCAGCAGCTTACTAGCGGCCCTGTCAGATACGCAGTATTTT	CASSLLAALSDTQYF	TRBV11-2	NA	TRBD2	TRBJ2-3
TGTGCCAGCAGTTCTTCTAGCACTACGCAGTATTTT	CASSSSSTTQYF	TRBV6-5	few	NA	TRBJ2-3
TGTGCCAGCAGCACTGGGGCGCGAGGCTACACCTTC	CASSTGARGYTF	TRBV9	NA	NA	TRBJ1-2
TGTGCCAGCAGCTTAGCAACAGGAACCTTTGGCACTGAAGCTTTCTTT	CASSLATGTFGTEAFF	TRBV11-3	NA	NA	TRBJ1-1
TGTGCCAGCAGCTTATGGGTGGCGGGAACCTACAATGAGCAGTTCTTC	CASSLWVAGTYNEQFF	TRBV7-2	NA	NA	TRBJ2-1
TGTGCCAGCTCGCCTCCGGGACAGCCGGGTGGCTACACCTTC	CASSPPGQPGGYTF	TRBV18	NA	TRBD1	TRBJ1-2
TGCGCCAGCAGCCCGTCGGGAGGGTTCGGAGATACGCAGTATTTT	CASSPSGGFGDTQYF	TRBV4-3	NA	TRBD2	TRBJ2-3
TGTGCCAGCTCATCCTGGCGGAGTGAAAAACTGTTTTTT	CASSSWRSEKLFF	TRBV3-1/TRBV3-2	NA	NA	TRBJ1-4